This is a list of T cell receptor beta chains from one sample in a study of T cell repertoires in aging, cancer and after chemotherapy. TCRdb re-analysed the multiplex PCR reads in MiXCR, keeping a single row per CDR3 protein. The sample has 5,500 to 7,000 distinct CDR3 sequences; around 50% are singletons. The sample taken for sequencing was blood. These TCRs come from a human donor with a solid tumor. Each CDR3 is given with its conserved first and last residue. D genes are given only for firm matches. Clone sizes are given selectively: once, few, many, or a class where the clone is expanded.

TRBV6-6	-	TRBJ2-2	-	TGTGCCAGCTCCAGAGGAGGCACCGGGGAGCTGTTTTTT	CASSRGGTGELFF
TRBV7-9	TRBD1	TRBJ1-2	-	TGTGCCAGCCACCGGACAGGGGCGGGCTATGGCTACACCTTC	CASHRTGAGYGYTF
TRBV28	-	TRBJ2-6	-	TGTGCCAGCAGCTCAATAGGCTCTGGGGCCAACGTCCTGACTTTC	CASSSIGSGANVLTF
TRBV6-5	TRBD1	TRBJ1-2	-	TGTGCCAGCAGGGGGACAGCGGATGGCTACACCTTC	CASRGTADGYTF
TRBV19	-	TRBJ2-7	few	TGTGCCAGTAGTATAAACCCAGGGAGCTCCTACGAGCAGTACTTC	CASSINPGSSYEQYF
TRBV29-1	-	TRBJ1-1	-	TGCAGCGTTGTATGGGCGCAAGAGCTAGAAGCTTTCTTT	CSVVWAQELEAFF
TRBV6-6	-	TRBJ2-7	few	TGTGCCAGCAGACTAGGATCCTACGAGCAGTACTTC	CASRLGSYEQYF
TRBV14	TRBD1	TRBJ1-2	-	TGTGCCAGCAGCCATCGCAGGGGGAAAGGGAACTATGGCTACACCTTC	CASSHRRGKGNYGYTF
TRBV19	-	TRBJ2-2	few	TGTGCCAGTACCCGAGTCGGGAACACCGGGGAGCTGTTTTTT	CASTRVGNTGELFF
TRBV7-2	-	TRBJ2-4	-	TGTGCCAGTAGGGGAGGGGGGTCCAAAAACATTCAGTACTTC	CASRGGGSKNIQYF
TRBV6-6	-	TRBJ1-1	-	TGTGCCAGCAGAAACATGAACACTGAAGCTTTCTTT	CASRNMNTEAFF
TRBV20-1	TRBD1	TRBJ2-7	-	TGCAGTGCTACCGACGACAGGGGAGCCTACGAGCAGTACTTC	CSATDDRGAYEQYF
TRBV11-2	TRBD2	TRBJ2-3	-	TGTGCCAGCAGCTTAGAGGGATGGCGGGAGGGCCCCAGCACAGATACGCAGTATTTT	CASSLEGWREGPSTDTQYF
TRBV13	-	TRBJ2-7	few	TGTGCCAGCAGCAACCCCTGGGGGTACGAGCAGTACTTC	CASSNPWGYEQYF
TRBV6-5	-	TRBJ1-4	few	TGTGCCAGCAGCCCCGGTCGCAGCGTGAATGAAAAACTGTTTTTT	CASSPGRSVNEKLFF
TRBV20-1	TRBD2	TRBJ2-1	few	TGCAGTGCTAGCGGGACTAGCGGCGACTACAATGAGCAGTTCTTC	CSASGTSGDYNEQFF
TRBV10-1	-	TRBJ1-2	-	TGCGCCAGCAGTGTACAGGGTTTAGATGGCTACACCTTC	CASSVQGLDGYTF
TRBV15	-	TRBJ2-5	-	TGTGCCACCAGCAGCATAACAGCGATCGGGACCCAGTACTTC	CATSSITAIGTQYF
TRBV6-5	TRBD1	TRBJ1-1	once	TGTGCCAGCAGTTACGATACCCGGGACAGGGACGCTGAAGCTTTCTTT	CASSYDTRDRDAEAFF
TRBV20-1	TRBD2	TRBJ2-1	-	TGCAGTGCTAGAGGAGTGGCGGGAGAGGTCCACAATGAGCAGTTCTTC	CSARGVAGEVHNEQFF
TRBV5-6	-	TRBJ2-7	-	TGTGCCAGCAGCTTTGCAACCTACGAGCAGTACTTC	CASSFATYEQYF
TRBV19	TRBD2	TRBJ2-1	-	TGTGCCAGTAGGACCGCGCCCAGCGGGGTTGATGGCGGGCAGTTCTTC	CASRTAPSGVDGGQFF
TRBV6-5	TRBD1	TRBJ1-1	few	TGTGCCAGCAGTGAACAGGGGGGAACTGAAGCTTTCTTT	CASSEQGGTEAFF
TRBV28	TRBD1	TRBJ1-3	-	TGTGCCAGCAGAGTACAGGGGAGTATAAACACCATATATTTT	CASRVQGSINTIYF
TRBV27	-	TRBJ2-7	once	TGTGCCAGCAGTTCGGACACGGGATACGAGCAGTACTTC	CASSSDTGYEQYF
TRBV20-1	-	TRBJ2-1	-	TGCAGTGCTAGCGAGGGTTATGATGAGCAGTTCTTC	CSASEGYDEQFF
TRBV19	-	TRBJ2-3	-	TGTGCCAGTAGCACACGTTCGTCAGATACGCAGTATTTT	CASSTRSSDTQYF
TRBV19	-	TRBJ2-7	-	TGTGCCAGTAGTATTACTATACAGAGCGAGCAGTACTTC	CASSITIQSEQYF
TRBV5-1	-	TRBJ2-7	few	TGCGCCAGCAGCTTGGGTACAGATCACATAACACCCTACGAGCAGTACTTC	CASSLGTDHITPYEQYF
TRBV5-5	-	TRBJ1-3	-	TGTGCCAGCAGCACGGGGGGCATATTATCTGGAAACACCATATATTTT	CASSTGGILSGNTIYF
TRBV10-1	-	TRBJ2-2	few	TGCGCCAGCGGCCCCGCGGGAACCGGGGAGCTGTTTTTT	CASGPAGTGELFF
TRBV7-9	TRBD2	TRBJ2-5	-	TGTGCCAGCAGTCCGACTAGCGGGATTGAGAAGACCCAGTACTTC	CASSPTSGIEKTQYF
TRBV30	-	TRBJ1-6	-	TGTGCCTGGAGTGTACGAGGGCGGGTAAATTCACCCCTCCACTTT	CAWSVRGRVNSPLHF
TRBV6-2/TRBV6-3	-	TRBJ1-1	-	TGTGCCAGCAGTTTACCCCCCACCAAAGCTTTCTTT	CASSLPPTKAFF
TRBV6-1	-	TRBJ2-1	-	TGTGCCAGCAGTGAAACTGACGTTAATGAGCAGTTCTTC	CASSETDVNEQFF
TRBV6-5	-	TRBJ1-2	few	TGTGCCAGCAGTTTCGAGGGGAGCTATGGCTACACCTTC	CASSFEGSYGYTF
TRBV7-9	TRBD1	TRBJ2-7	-	TGTGCCAGCAGCTTGGCCCCGGGACAGAACTACGAGCAGTACTTC	CASSLAPGQNYEQYF
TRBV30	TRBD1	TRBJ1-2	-	TGTGCCTGGCTGGACAGGAAACCCTCCGACGCTAACTATGGCTACACCTTC	CAWLDRKPSDANYGYTF
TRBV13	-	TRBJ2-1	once	TGTGCCAGCAGCTTAATTTCGGTAAAGGGGACTTCCTTTAATGAGCAGTTCTTC	CASSLISVKGTSFNEQFF
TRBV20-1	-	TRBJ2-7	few	TGCAGTGCCTGGACTCAGTCCTCATACGAGCAGTACTTC	CSAWTQSSYEQYF
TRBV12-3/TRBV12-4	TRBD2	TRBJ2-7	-	TGTGCCAGCACGGACGGAGCGGGGCCAACCTACGAGCAGTACTTC	CASTDGAGPTYEQYF
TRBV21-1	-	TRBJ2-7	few	TGTGCCAGCAGCTATCGACTAGCGCGAAACTACGAGCAGTACTTC	CASSYRLARNYEQYF
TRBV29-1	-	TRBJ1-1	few	TGCAGCGTTGAATCGCCGTCACGGGGACGCACTGAAGCTTTCTTT	CSVESPSRGRTEAFF
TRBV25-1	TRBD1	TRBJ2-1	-	TGTGCCACGGGGATCCAGGGGGCGGGCAATGAGCAGTTCTTC	CATGIQGAGNEQFF
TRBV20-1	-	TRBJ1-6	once	TGCAGTGCTACGGCTGGGGATTCACCCCTCTACTTT	CSATAGDSPLYF
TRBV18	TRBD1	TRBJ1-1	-	TGTGCCAGCTCACCACCGACAGGGGACAAAGCTTTCTTT	CASSPPTGDKAFF
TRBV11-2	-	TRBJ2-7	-	TGTGCCAGCAGCTTAGTAGGCCGGTCCTACGAGCAGTACTTC	CASSLVGRSYEQYF
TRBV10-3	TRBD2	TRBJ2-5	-	TGTGCCAGCAGCCCTACAGCGGGGGTTGGAGAGACCCAGTACTTC	CASSPTAGVGETQYF